The next 17 T cell receptor beta chains were all read from a single sample in a study of T cell clones after liver transplantation. Assay used: immunoSEQ multiplex PCR; TCRdb lists only in-frame clones, some missing. The sample gives about 75,000 clones, 80% to 90% of which show up once; more than 2% is in the top ten. Sequenced here: CD4+ T cells from blood, sampled roughly 50 months after liver transplant. The origin of the receptors is a human patient who received a liver transplant. The graft donor may have given rise to some T cells.

The V and J genes are TRBV5-6 and TRBJ2-2, with a possible D match to TRBD1 (5 bases). V was trimmed by 4 bases and J by 1 base, leaving 8 bases between them. The CDR3 runs 14 residues. Germline CDR1 and CDR2: SGHDT and YYEEEE. The CDR3 loop is CASSRTLNTGELFF. CDR3 in DNA: TGTGCCAGCAGCCGGACATTGAACACCGGGGAGCTGTTTTTT.

The rearrangement joins TRBV9 to TRBJ1-3; D is uncertain. V lost 4 bases, J lost 4 bases, and 9 bases lay in between. Per germline, CDR1 SGDLS and CDR2 YYNGEE. CDR3 length equals 13 residues. The CDR3 sequence is CASSSPPGNTIYF. CDR3 DNA sequence: TGTGCCAGCAGCTCCCCCCCGGGAAACACCATATATTTT.

The V call is TRBV6-1, the J call TRBJ1-2; a weak D match, TRBD1 (6 bases). V was clipped by 6 bases and J by 8 bases, with 22 bases between them. Germline CDR1 MNHNS, CDR2 SASEGT. The CDR3 runs to 15 residues. CDR3 region: CASRVGGGRARGYTF. The CDR3 nucleotides are TGTGCCAGCAGAGTAGGGGGTGGCAGGGCCAGGGGCTACACCTTC.

This clone was found a few times. The chain carries TRBV30 and TRBJ2-5; D ambiguous. CDR1 is GTSNPN, CDR2 SVGIG, per germline (reference sequence). Trimming took 3 bases from V and 2 from J, leaving 7 bases between them. The CDR3 covers 12 residues. The CDR3 sequence is CAWRESQETQYF. In DNA form, the CDR3 reads TGTGCCTGGAGGGAATCGCAAGAGACCCAGTACTTC.

This clone has only a few counts. The CDR3 region is CASSPQAGLVGETQYF. CDR3 in DNA: TGTGCCAGCAGCCCACAAGCGGGGTTGGTGGGGGAGACCCAGTACTTC. V usage is TRBV7-9 and J usage is TRBJ2-5, with 7 bases matching TRBD2. Germline loops: CDR1 SEHNR, CDR2 FQNEAQ (reference sequence). V dropped 5 bases and J dropped 5; count of bases not matched to a gene: 14. The CDR3 runs 16 residues.

The rearrangement links TRBV7-3 to TRBJ2-2; perhaps TRBD2 as D (5 bases). Deletions cut 1 base from V and 6 bases from J, with 9 bases between. CDR3 length: 14 amino acids. The V gene's germline CDR1 is SGHTA and CDR2 FQGTGA. In DNA form, the CDR3 reads TGTGCCAGCAGCTTAAAAGCGAGGGCCGGGGAGCTGTTTTTT. Amino acids: CASSLKARAGELFF. Using reference TRBV7-3 and TRBJ2-2 for the parts outside the CDR3, the full variable domain is GAGVSQTPSNKVTEKGKYVELRCDPISGHTALYWYRQSLGQGPEFLIYFQGTGAADDSGLPNDRFFAVRPEGSVSTLKIQRTERGDSAVYLCASSLKARAGELFFGEGSRLTVL.

The gene calls are TRBV4-3 and TRBJ1-2; perhaps TRBD1 as D (6 bases). This CDR3 is 14 amino acids long. The germline gives CDR1 LGHNA, CDR2 YSLEER. Trimming shortened V by 3 bases and J by 8 bases, and 16 bases separated the two germline ends. CDR3 region: CASSQGAASRGYTF. Here the CDR3 DNA reads TGCGCCAGCAGCCAGGGGGCCGCGTCTAGGGGCTACACCTTC.

V and J are TRBV19 and TRBJ2-1; the match to TRBD1 covers 8 bases. This CDR3 region has 15 residues. V lost 4 bases and J lost 3; bases outside the gene matches: 5. Germline V gene data show CDR1 as LNHDA and CDR2 as SQIVND (reference sequence). CDR3 coding DNA: TGTGCCAGTAGTAGAACAGGGGGTCTCTACAATGAGCAGTTCTTC. Protein: CASSRTGGLYNEQFF.

The rearrangement links TRBV7-9 to TRBJ2-1; 8 bases line up with TRBD2. This CDR3 has 16 amino acids. The germline V gene encodes CDR1 SEHNR and CDR2 FQNEAQ (reference sequence). J was trimmed by 0 bases and V by 9 bases; bases with no gene match: 10. For the CDR3, the DNA is TGTGCCAGTCAAACTTATAGCGGGGACTCCTACAATGAGCAGTTCTTC. It specifies CASQTYSGDSYNEQFF.

The chain combines TRBV4-2 with TRBJ2-1; D may correspond to TRBD1 or TRBD2 (5 bases each). Germline CDR1 reads LGHNA; CDR2 reads YNFKEQ. V was shortened by 5 bases and J by 6 bases, with 17 bases between the two germline ends. The CDR3 loop spans 15 amino acids. CDR3 sequence: CASSVTGTPSNEQFF. The DNA for the CDR3 is TGTGCCAGCAGCGTCACCGGGACCCCTTCCAATGAGCAGTTCTTC.

V gene TRBV5-1 combines with J gene TRBJ2-1, with TRBD2 identical over 9 bases. The CDR3 contains 16 residues. After removal of 4 bases from V and 8 bases from J, the junction contained 13 bases not matched to a gene. Germline values: CDR1 SGHRS, CDR2 YFSETQ. The CDR3 region is CASSALGTSQGHEQFF. Written as DNA, the CDR3 is TGCGCCAGCAGCGCCCTGGGGACTAGCCAAGGCCATGAGCAGTTCTTC.

The rearrangement joins TRBV28 to TRBJ1-1; 10 nucleotides agree with TRBD1. The trim removed 6 bases at V and 11 bases at J, leaving 12 bases unmatched. In germline, CDR1 is MDHEN, CDR2 SYDVKM. The CDR3 spans 14 residues. The CDR3 here is CASRRDRGLRGAFF. In DNA form, the CDR3 reads TGTGCCAGCAGGCGGGACAGGGGCCTTCGGGGTGCTTTCTTT.

The chain couples TRBV6-4 to TRBJ2-2; perhaps TRBD2 as D (6 bases). Looked up from germline, CDR1 is MRHNA and CDR2 is SNTAGT. The V end lost 3 bases, the J end lost 5 bases, and 10 bases lay between the germline ends. This CDR3 has 14 residues. CDR3 DNA sequence: TGTGCCAGCAGTGATACTAGCCGGACCGGGGAGCTGTTTTTT. Translation: CASSDTSRTGELFF.

The chain uses TRBV7-2 and TRBJ2-1; TRBD2 matches at 7 bases. The CDR3 is made up of 12 amino acids. Germline lookup yields CDR1 SGHTA and CDR2 FQGNSA. Trimming at V came to 7 bases and at J to 7 bases, leaving 4 bases not matched to a gene. The CDR3 nucleotides read TGTGCCAGCACGGGAGGTAGGAATGAGCAGTTCTTC. It encodes CASTGGRNEQFF.

This clone came up a few times. The chain couples TRBV21-1 to TRBJ1-5. TRBV21-1 is designated a pseudogene. The CDR3 totals 14 residues. The CDR3 loop reads CHSYGPHSNQPQHF. The CDR3, as DNA: TGTCATTCATATGGACCACATAGCAATCAGCCCCAGCATTTT.

The V call is TRBV6-6, the J call TRBJ2-7; unclear D gene. CDR1 is MNHNY, CDR2 SVGAGI, per germline (reference sequence). This CDR3 spans 11 amino acids. V was pared by 4 bases and J by 7 bases, with 8 bases between. This chain's CDR3 is CASSSRWEQYF. Here the CDR3 DNA reads TGTGCCAGCAGTTCCCGTTGGGAGCAGTACTTC.

A few counts support this clone. V and J are TRBV4-2 and TRBJ1-5, with D hard to call. The CDR3 covers 15 residues. V was shortened by 0 bases and J by 3 bases, with 9 bases between the two germline ends. Germline values: CDR1 LGHNA, CDR2 YNFKEQ. The CDR3 spells CASSQDWTDNQPQHF. As DNA, the CDR3 is TGTGCCAGCAGCCAAGATTGGACGGACAATCAGCCCCAGCATTTT.